This T cell receptor beta chain was recorded in a study of Graves' ophthalmopathy and Graves' hyperthyroidism. There are 13 residues in the CDR3. V gave up 3 bases and J gave up 0 bases, with 9 bases separating them. CDR1 is DFQATT and CDR2 is SNEGSKA in the germline V gene (reference sequence). TCR beta CDR3 regions were amplified from RNA transcripts. RT-PCR was first run with HTBI primers, then multiplex PCR in a second round. TCRdb independently ran MiXCR on the multiplex PCR reads; one entry per CDR3 protein. The profile shows 600,000 to 700,000 distinct CDR3 sequences, approximately 39% of them singletons. Exclusion applied to patients with other autoimmune diseases, uncontrolled infections, pregnancy or lactation. This clonotype was seen ten or more times.

The sequence was obtained from an adult man with Graves' ophthalmopathy. The sample consisted of peripheral blood. The J gene is TRBJ2-7, the V gene TRBV20-1; either TRBD1 or TRBD2 may fit D (5 bases each). The CDR3: CSASEGSSYEQYF. DNA for the CDR3: TGCAGTGCTAGCGAGGGGAGCTCCTACGAGCAGTACTTC.